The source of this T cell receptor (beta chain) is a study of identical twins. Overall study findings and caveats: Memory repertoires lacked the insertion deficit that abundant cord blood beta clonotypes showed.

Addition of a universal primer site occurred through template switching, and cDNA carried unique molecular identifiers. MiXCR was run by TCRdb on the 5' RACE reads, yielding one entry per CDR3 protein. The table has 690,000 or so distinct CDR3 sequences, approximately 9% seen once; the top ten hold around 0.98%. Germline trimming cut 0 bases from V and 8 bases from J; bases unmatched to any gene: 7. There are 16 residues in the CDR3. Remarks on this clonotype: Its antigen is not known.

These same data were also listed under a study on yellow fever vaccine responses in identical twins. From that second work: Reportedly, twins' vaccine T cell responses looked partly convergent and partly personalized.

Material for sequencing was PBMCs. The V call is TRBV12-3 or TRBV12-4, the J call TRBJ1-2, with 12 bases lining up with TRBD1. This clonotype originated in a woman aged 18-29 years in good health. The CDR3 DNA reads TGTGCCAGCAGTTTAGCGGGGGGACAGGGGGCTGGAGGCTACACCTTC. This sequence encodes CASSLAGGQGAGGYTF.